These 32 T cell receptor beta chains came from one sample sequenced in a study of blood T cells in healthy people across ages (dated by TCRdb to about 2015). Receptors were amplified or captured by 5' RACE. The data were produced on an Illumina HiSeq 2500. A second PCR of about 6 to 11 cycles was performed with a sample-barcoded 5' primer and a J-beta primer mix. The raw public data were reprocessed by TCRdb itself: fastp quality trimming at Q25, MiXCR clonotype calling, in-frame beta chains only. Rows merge per CDR3 protein into single entries with the most common DNA and genes. For this sample there are over a million distinct CDR3 sequences; 35% to 45% appear just once. The top ten hold 4% of the sample. Material for sequencing was blood. Receptors originate from a woman younger than 30 in good health.

This clonotype was counted only a few times. The V gene is TRBV11-3, the J gene TRBJ2-3, with D unresolved. The CDR3 runs to 13 residues. V lost 4 bases and J 6 bases, leaving 11 bases between the germline ends. Germline V lookup: CDR1 SGHNT, CDR2 YENEEA. CDR3 coding DNA: TGTGCCAGCAGCTCGACCCTAGTGGATACGCAGTATTTT. As protein: CASSSTLVDTQYF. Variable domain in full (rest from reference TRBV11-3 and TRBJ2-3): EAGVVQSPRYKIIEKKQPVAFWCNPISGHNTLYWYLQNLGQGPELLIRYENEEAVDDSQLPKDRFSAERLKGVDSTLKIQPAELGDSAVYLCASSSTLVDTQYFGPGTRLTVL.

This clonotype was counted between two and nine times. The chain links TRBV4-3 to TRBJ2-6; D tentatively reads TRBD1 or TRBD2 (6 bases each). CDR1 is LGHNA and CDR2 is YSLEER in the germline V gene. V was trimmed by 4 bases and J by 2 bases, leaving 15 bases between them. This CDR3 has 17 amino acids. In nucleotides, the CDR3 is TGCGCCAGCAGCCTAAGTCACAGGGAGGCTGGGGCCAACGTCCTGACTTTC. Translating it yields CASSLSHREAGANVLTF.

This clonotype has a handful of counts. This chain uses TRBV2 with TRBJ2-7; weak D call: TRBD1 (6 bases). The length of the CDR3 is 18 residues. Deletions cut 2 bases from V and 0 bases from J, with 20 bases between. Germline V lookup: CDR1 SNHLY, CDR2 FYNNEI. CDR3 in amino acids: CASSEFLNTGLGSYEQYF. For the CDR3, the DNA is TGTGCCAGCAGTGAATTCCTTAATACAGGGTTGGGCTCCTACGAGCAGTACTTC.

The rearrangement joins TRBV7-6 to TRBJ1-4; possible D gene TRBD1, 5 bases. From germline, CDR1 is SGHVS and CDR2 FNYEAQ. This CDR3 is built from 13 residues. The ends were cut back, 11 bases at V and 2 bases at J, with 12 bases in the middle. CDR3: CASRDFTNEKLFF. DNA of the CDR3: TGTGCCTCCAGGGATTTCACTAATGAAAAACTGTTTTTT.

The rearrangement uses TRBV12-3 or TRBV12-4 and TRBJ1-2; no clear D. V lost 4 bases and J 0 bases, leaving 27 bases between the germline ends. The CDR3 is made up of 20 amino acids. The CDR3 coding sequence is TGTGCCAGCAGTTGGACGCGCCGGCATCTCCTTGTCCATACTAACTATGGCTACACCTTC. Protein: CASSWTRRHLLVHTNYGYTF.

This clonotype showed up just a few times. This chain uses TRBV5-6 with TRBJ1-2; D is perhaps TRBD1 (6 bases). CDR1 is SGHDT and CDR2 is YYEEEE in the germline V gene. CDR3 length: 14 amino acids. V was shortened by 4 bases and J by 8 bases, with 18 bases between the two germline ends. The chain's CDR3 is CASSPMDSMLGYTF. The CDR3 DNA is TGTGCCAGCAGCCCAATGGACAGTATGCTCGGCTACACCTTC.

J is TRBJ1-3 and V is TRBV6-5; no clear D gene. The germline CDR1 and CDR2 sequences are MNHEY and SVGAGI. Trimming pared 0 bases from V and 4 bases from J, leaving 10 bases between. This CDR3 has 15 residues. The CDR3 bases are TGTGCCAGCAGTTACTCTCGGGGATTGGGAAACACCATATATTTT. Translation gives CASSYSRGLGNTIYF.

The V and J genes are TRBV2 and TRBJ1-1, with a weak D call TRBD1 (5 bases). V was shortened by 4 bases and J by 1 base, with 10 bases between the two germline ends. Germline V gene data show CDR1 as SNHLY and CDR2 as FYNNEI. This CDR3 is built from 14 residues. As DNA, the CDR3 is TGTGCCAGCAGTGTACCGGGGCAGAACACTGAAGCTTTCTTT. It yields the protein CASSVPGQNTEAFF.

This chain connects TRBV15 to TRBJ2-1; D remains unclear. The V and J ends lost 4 bases and 3 bases respectively, with 7 bases between them. CDR1 and CDR2 from the germline V gene are LNHNV and YYDKDF (reference sequence). The CDR3 is 13 residues long. Here the CDR3 reads CATSILGYNEQFF. In DNA form, the CDR3 reads TGTGCCACCAGCATCCTCGGCTACAATGAGCAGTTCTTC. Full variable domain (rest looked up from reference TRBV15 and TRBJ2-1): DAMVIQNPRYQVTQFGKPVTLSCSQTLNHNVMYWYQQKSSQAPKLLFHYYDKDFNNEADTPDNFQSRRPNTSFCFLDIRSPGLGDTAMYLCATSILGYNEQFFGPGTRLTVL.

This chain links TRBV10-3 with TRBJ2-7; the D is unclear. The V and J ends lost 0 bases and 7 bases respectively, with 16 bases between them. The germline CDR1 and CDR2 sequences are ENHRY and SYGVKD. This CDR3 has 15 residues. CDR3 loop: CAISESPTPSDEQYF. Written as DNA, the CDR3 is TGTGCCATCAGTGAGTCCCCGACTCCCTCAGATGAGCAGTACTTC.

The table lists this clonotype with a few counts. V gene TRBV12-3 or TRBV12-4 combines with J gene TRBJ2-7; D gene unclear. V lost 6 bases and J 1 base, leaving 10 bases between the germline ends. The CDR3 has 13 residues. CDR3 region: CASREWGSYEQYF. DNA for the CDR3: TGTGCCAGCAGGGAATGGGGTTCCTACGAGCAGTACTTC.

The genes are TRBV5-1 and TRBJ1-2; perhaps TRBD1 as D (5 bases). This CDR3 comprises 15 residues. Germline CDR1 SGHRS, CDR2 YFSETQ. V lost 4 bases to trimming and J lost 5 bases, with 18 bases between them. This CDR3 reads CASSLPGASIYGYTF. CDR3 nucleotide sequence: TGCGCCAGCAGCCTCCCCGGGGCTTCTATTTATGGCTACACCTTC.

The gene calls are TRBV10-3 and TRBJ1-5; perhaps TRBD1 as D (5 bases). Germline V CDR1 and CDR2: ENHRY, SYGVKD. This CDR3 has 15 amino acids. V was cut by 6 bases and J by 0 bases, with 12 bases left in between. The CDR3 DNA sequence: TGTGCCATCAGCCCGGGGGTGTATAGCAATCAGCCCCAGCATTTT. Protein: CAISPGVYSNQPQHF.

V and J are TRBV28 and TRBJ2-7; weak D call: TRBD2 (6 bases). This CDR3 has 14 residues. Trimming took 5 bases from V and 3 from J, leaving 14 bases between them. Germline CDR1 MDHEN, CDR2 SYDVKM. The CDR3 here is CASSPRGLIYEQYF. In DNA, the CDR3 is TGTGCCAGCAGTCCCCGGGGACTCATCTACGAGCAGTACTTC.

This clonotype appeared a few times. The chain couples TRBV20-1 to TRBJ2-3, with TRBD1 matching over 9 bases. This CDR3 is 17 amino acids long. Trimming removed 6 bases from V and 0 bases from J; junction bases left unmatched: 13. Germline assignment: CDR1 DFQATT and CDR2 SNEGSKA (reference sequence). The CDR3 spells CSAREQGALVSTDTQYF. CDR3 DNA: TGCAGTGCCCGGGAACAGGGGGCCTTAGTTAGCACAGATACGCAGTATTTT.

There are a few counts of this clonotype. This chain uses TRBV27 with TRBJ1-2, with D tentatively TRBD1 (6 bases). Germline values: CDR1 MNHEY, CDR2 SMNVEV (reference sequence). Deletions cut 6 bases from V and 4 bases from J, with 12 bases between. The CDR3 extends over 13 amino acids. The CDR3 bases are TGTGCCAGCAGGACCCAGGGGCGCTATGGCTACACCTTC. Protein product: CASRTQGRYGYTF.

This clonotype turned up a few times. The rearrangement links TRBV4-1 to TRBJ1-4, with a weak D call TRBD1 (5 bases). This CDR3 region has 14 residues. Trimming removed 4 bases at V and 8 bases at J, with 14 bases between. Germline V CDR1 and CDR2: MGHRA, YSYEKL. Here the CDR3 reads CASSPGGVREKLFF. The CDR3, as DNA: TGCGCCAGCAGCCCGGGGGGGGTTCGAGAAAAACTGTTTTTT.

This clonotype was counted between two and nine times. V and J are TRBV7-2 and TRBJ2-5, with no clear D. Judging by the DNA end, TRBJ2-7 fits better; the J call may be wrong. This CDR3 is 14 amino acids long. Germline CDR1 SGHTA, CDR2 FQGNSA. CDR3 residues: CASSLYSLTYEQYF. CDR3 in DNA: TGTGCCAGCAGCTTGTATAGCTTAACTTACGAGCAGTACTTC.

The chain uses TRBV12-3 or TRBV12-4 and TRBJ1-5; D is perhaps TRBD1 (6 bases). V was cut by 6 bases and J by 8 bases, with 20 bases left in between. This CDR3 has 15 amino acids. Here the CDR3 reads CASSIGQRGMEPQHF. CDR3 bases: TGTGCCAGCAGCATCGGACAGAGGGGAATGGAGCCCCAGCATTTT.

This clonotype showed up just a few times. This chain connects TRBV25-1 to TRBJ1-3; D is undetermined. The CDR3 has 18 residues. Trimming cost V 1 base and J 2 bases, with 18 bases left between them. CDR1 and CDR2 from the germline V gene are MGHDK and SYGVNS. The CDR3 loop is CASSEFESGPTPGNTIYF. CDR3 in DNA: TGTGCCAGCAGTGAATTCGAATCGGGCCCTACCCCTGGAAACACCATATATTTT. The full variable domain, in which reference TRBV25-1 and TRBJ1-3 provide the parts outside the CDR3, is EADIYQTPRYLVIGTGKKITLECSQTMGHDKMYWYQQDPGMELHLIHYSYGVNSTEKGDLSSESTVSRIRTEHFPLTLESARPSHTSQYLCASSEFESGPTPGNTIYFGEGSWLTVV.

This chain joins TRBV20-1 and TRBJ2-3; 8 bases map to TRBD2. Germline CDR1 and CDR2: DFQATT and SNEGSKA (reference sequence). Losses at the gene ends were 3 bases for V and 2 bases for J; bases not matched to a gene: 7. The CDR3 has 15 residues. CDR3 sequence: CSARSLAEITDTQYF. The CDR3 DNA follows: TGCAGTGCTAGGTCACTAGCGGAGATCACAGATACGCAGTATTTT.

This chain joins TRBV12-3 or TRBV12-4 and TRBJ2-3, with 10 bases lining up with TRBD2. V shed 2 bases and J 2 bases; nucleotides not matched to a gene: 10. The CDR3 totals 18 residues. Written as DNA, the CDR3 is TGTGCCAGCAGTTTATGGCTAGCGGGAGAATCGGACACAGATACGCAGTATTTT. Amino acid sequence: CASSLWLAGESDTDTQYF.

This clonotype has more than one count but fewer than ten. This sequence joins TRBV4-2 and TRBJ2-1; TRBD2 is a possible D gene (6 bases). Trimming shortened V by 4 bases and J by 6 bases, and 13 bases separated the two germline ends. This CDR3 contains 14 residues. Germline-derived CDR1 and CDR2 are LGHNA and YNFKEQ. The CDR3 loop is CASSRATSPNEQFF. The CDR3 DNA sequence: TGTGCCAGCAGCCGCGCTACTAGCCCCAATGAGCAGTTCTTC.

CDR3 protein: CASSSDRAPSYNEQFF. In nucleotides, the CDR3 is TGCGCCAGCAGCTCGGACAGGGCTCCCTCCTACAATGAGCAGTTCTTC. The chain links TRBV5-1 to TRBJ2-1; 8 bases line up with TRBD1. CDR1 and CDR2 (germline): SGHRS, YFSETQ. The CDR3 extends over 16 amino acids. The trim removed 3 bases at V and 0 bases at J, leaving 5 bases unmatched.

This chain connects TRBV7-6 to TRBJ1-1, with no clear D. The germline V gene has CDR1 SGHVS and CDR2 FNYEAQ. CDR3 size: 15 residues. Trimming cost V 0 bases and J 5 bases, with 13 bases left between them. CDR3 amino acids: CASSLATPGKTEAFF. The DNA of the CDR3 is TGTGCCAGCAGCTTAGCGACGCCGGGAAAAACTGAAGCTTTCTTT.

J is TRBJ1-1 and V is TRBV11-1, with TRBD1 matching 7 bases. Germline V gives CDR1 SGHAT, CDR2 FQDESV (reference sequence). This CDR3 comprises 16 residues. V trimming: 5 bases; J trimming: 1 base; junction bases outside the gene matches: 10. CDR3 DNA sequence: TGTGCCAGCAGCCCCCGCAGGGGGGTTGGGAACACTGAAGCTTTCTTT. Encoded protein: CASSPRRGVGNTEAFF.

This clonotype turned up a few times. The chain joins TRBV3-1 to TRBJ2-5; possibly TRBD2 for D (6 bases). CDR1 is LGHDT, CDR2 YNNKEL, per germline (reference sequence). This CDR3 contains 15 residues. Trimming took off 0 bases at V and 4 bases at J, with 12 bases between the two ends. The CDR3 loop is CASSQDRGYRETQYF. The CDR3 coding sequence is TGTGCCAGCAGCCAAGATCGGGGGTACCGAGAGACCCAGTACTTC.

This clonotype was counted only a few times. V and J are TRBV29-1 and TRBJ2-7, with D hard to call. Per germline, CDR1 SQVTM and CDR2 ANQGSEA. The V end was cut by 0 bases, the J end by 9 bases, with 15 bases between. The length of the CDR3 is 13 residues. Here the CDR3 reads CSVEDRRTKAQYF. Here the CDR3 DNA reads TGCAGCGTTGAAGATCGAAGAACCAAGGCGCAGTACTTC.

J is TRBJ2-4 and V is TRBV12-3 or TRBV12-4; the D is unclear. V gave up 4 bases and J gave up 2 bases, with 9 bases separating them. The CDR3 loop spans 14 amino acids. CDR3 coding DNA: TGTGCCAGCAGTTCCCCCGTTACCAAAAACATTCAGTACTTC. This sequence encodes CASSSPVTKNIQYF.

This clonotype was seen a handful of times. The V gene is TRBV9, the J gene TRBJ2-7; TRBD2 aligns across 10 bases. V gave up 1 base and J gave up 7 bases; unmatched junction bases: 8. CDR1 and CDR2 from the germline V gene are SGDLS and YYNGEE. This CDR3 spans 15 amino acids. The CDR3 DNA sequence: TGTGCCAGCAGCGTACTAGCGGGGGTTTACAATGAGCAGTACTTC. As protein: CASSVLAGVYNEQYF.

This clonotype was seen a few times. The chain recombines TRBV20-1 with TRBJ2-3, with 13 bases fitting TRBD2. This CDR3 is built from 16 residues. V was pared by 4 bases and J by 5 bases, with 9 bases of the junction left unmatched. From germline, CDR1 is DFQATT and CDR2 SNEGSKA (reference sequence). The CDR3 coding sequence is TGCAGTGCTACTCGGACTAGCGGGAGAGTAGGAGATACGCAGTATTTT. Translation: CSATRTSGRVGDTQYF.

The chain links TRBV2 to TRBJ2-1; D gene ambiguous. V shed 5 bases and J shed 2 bases, with 7 bases lying between them. The CDR3 sequence is 13 residues long. Per the germline V gene, CDR1 is SNHLY and CDR2 is FYNNEI. The CDR3 region has the DNA TGTGCCAGCAGTTGGTCTCCCTACAATGAGCAGTTCTTC. It is translated as CASSWSPYNEQFF.